The 7 T cell receptor beta chains presented below share a single source sample, sequenced in a study of blood T cell repertoires in COVID-19 (dated by TCRdb to 2020 to 2022). Library preparation was by the immunoSEQ multiplex PCR assay. As stored in TCRdb, this immuneACCESS dataset retains in-frame rearrangements with V and J assigned. A fraction of the clones does not appear; measured against another copy, unresolved V genes explain less than half of the discrepancy, and the remainder lacks a known reason. The sample records 250,000 to 350,000 clones, approximately 84% of which are singletons. 1.4% to 1.5% of the sample belongs to the ten largest clones. The material sequenced was peripheral blood. The receptors were gathered from a human donor with COVID-19, enrolled during active disease. The donor label of this sample is uncertain.

This clone was detected only once. The rearrangement uses TRBV27 and TRBJ2-5; 10 nucleotides agree with TRBD2. V gave up 6 bases and J gave up 2 bases; unmatched junction bases: 9. Germline CDR1 MNHEY, CDR2 SMNVEV (reference sequence). This CDR3 comprises 16 residues. DNA for the CDR3: TGTGCCAGCAGATTCAGGGGGACTAGCGCACAAGAGACCCAGTACTTC. It yields the protein CASRFRGTSAQETQYF.

The chain recombines TRBV6-5 with TRBJ1-2; D is possibly TRBD1 (6 bases). The CDR3 runs to 15 residues. Germline V gene lookup returns CDR1 MNHEY and CDR2 SVGAGI. V was cut by 2 bases and J by 4 bases, with 14 bases left in between. This CDR3 is CASSYIGGQGYGYTF. The CDR3, as DNA: TGTGCCAGCAGTTACATCGGGGGGCAAGGCTATGGCTACACCTTC.

This clone was picked up a small number of times. The V gene is TRBV7-9, the J gene TRBJ1-2; no firm D call. The CDR3 runs 12 residues. The V end lost 1 base, the J end lost 4 bases, and 4 bases lay between the germline ends. Germline CDR1 is SEHNR and CDR2 is FQNEAQ (reference sequence). The CDR3 region has the DNA TGTGCCAGCAGCTTAGACGGCTATGGCTACACCTTC. Translation: CASSLDGYGYTF.

V and J are TRBV30 and TRBJ2-7; 10 nucleotides match TRBD1. The CDR3 runs to 14 residues. In germline, CDR1 is GTSNPN, CDR2 SVGIG (reference sequence). The V and J ends lost 1 base and 3 bases, in that order; junction bases with no gene match: 3. The CDR3 sequence is CAWSADRGHYEQYF. CDR3 bases: TGTGCCTGGAGTGCTGACAGGGGGCACTACGAGCAGTACTTC.

The chain is built from TRBV7-8 and TRBJ2-1, with 10 bases that match TRBD1. Germline-derived CDR1 and CDR2 are SGHVS and FQNEAQ. The V and J ends lost 5 bases and 4 bases, in that order; junction bases with no gene match: 14. The CDR3 covers 18 residues. Written as DNA, the CDR3 is TGTGCCAGCAGCGTATCCGGGACAGGGGTAGGGACATACAATGAGCAGTTCTTC. Protein: CASSVSGTGVGTYNEQFF.

The rearrangement links TRBV11-3 to TRBJ2-3, with 15 bases identical to TRBD2. The CDR3 is 16 amino acids. Germline loops: CDR1 SGHNT, CDR2 YENEEA. V gave up 5 bases and J gave up 6 bases; unmatched junction bases: 6. DNA for the CDR3: TGTGCCAGCAGCCGGGGGACTAGCGGGAGGCTGGATACGCAGTATTTT. This gives the protein CASSRGTSGRLDTQYF.

The CDR3 protein is CASSLGLSGGDETQYF. In nucleotides, the CDR3 is TGTGCCAGCAGCTTAGGTTTGAGCGGGGGCGACGAGACCCAGTACTTC. The chain has TRBV7-8 and TRBJ2-5, with TRBD2 matching over 8 bases. The CDR3 has 16 amino acids. V shed 1 base and J 5 bases; nucleotides not matched to a gene: 9. Looked up from germline, CDR1 is SGHVS and CDR2 is FQNEAQ.